These 29 T cell receptor beta chains originate from one sample sequenced in a study of beta chain features in type 1 diabetes. Sequencing targeted expressed TCRB transcripts, as all isolated RNA had been reverse transcribed. Assay used: immunoSEQ multiplex PCR; TCRdb lists only in-frame clones, some missing. This table has around 300,000 clones, approximately 16% appearing once. Their target antigens are unknown. Findings of the study overall: Shorter TCRB CDR3s, moderately but significantly so, were found in Type 1 diabetes patients in all four CD4+ subsets.

Sequencing was performed on naive CD4+ T cells from blood. These receptors all stem from a man aged 18 to 29 with type 1 diabetes.

This clone appeared a few times. J is TRBJ2-1 and V is TRBV10-1; 10 bases align to TRBD2. J lost 9 bases, V lost 2 bases, and 7 bases had no gene match. The CDR3 covers 15 residues. Germline CDR1 and CDR2: WNHNN and SYGVQD (reference sequence). CDR3 in amino acids: CASSEMPSGGTEQFF. The CDR3 coding sequence is TGCGCCAGCAGTGAGATGCCTAGCGGGGGTACTGAGCAGTTCTTC.

This clone was observed a handful of times. CDR3 region: CASNERTGLILRQFF. In DNA, the CDR3 is TGTGCCAGCAACGAGAGAACGGGACTCATATTGAGGCAGTTCTTC. The genes are TRBV5-4 and TRBJ2-1, with a weak D call TRBD2 (6 bases). Germline CDR1 reads SGHNT; CDR2 reads YYREEE (reference sequence). With 6 bases removed from V and 12 bases from J, the gap between germline ends came to 25 bases. The CDR3 has 15 amino acids.

This clone came up a few times. This chain joins TRBV30 and TRBJ2-3; the D gene is possibly TRBD1 (6 bases). Germline assignment: CDR1 GTSNPN and CDR2 SVGIG (reference sequence). The CDR3 consists of 15 residues. The ends were cut back, 1 base at V and 0 bases at J, with 11 bases in the middle. The CDR3 region has the DNA TGTGCCTGGAGTGCCCGGGACAAGAGCACAGATACGCAGTATTTT. Translating it yields CAWSARDKSTDTQYF. Full variable domain (remainder filled in from reference TRBV30 and TRBJ2-3): SQTIHQWPATLVQPVGSPLSLECTVEGTSNPNLYWYRQAAGRGLQLLFYSVGIGQISSEVPQNLSASRPQDRQFILSSKKLLLSDSGFYLCAWSARDKSTDTQYFGPGTRLTVL.

This clone has more than one count but fewer than ten. V and J are TRBV10-3 and TRBJ2-7, with D tentatively TRBD2 (6 bases). CDR1 is ENHRY, CDR2 SYGVKD, per germline. Trimming removed 2 bases from V and 5 bases from J, with 10 bases in between. The CDR3 covers 13 residues. CDR3 bases: TGTGCCATCAGTGAGGTAGCGGATGACGAGCAGTACTTC. Amino acid sequence: CAISEVADDEQYF.

The gene calls are TRBV9 and TRBJ1-2, with 7 nucleotides matching TRBD1. The CDR3 covers 13 residues. Germline V lookup: CDR1 SGDLS, CDR2 YYNGEE. Trimming cost V 3 bases and J 5 bases; bases outside gene matches: 4. The DNA of the CDR3 is TGTGCCAGCAGCGAACAGGGGACTTATGGCTACACCTTC. Its translation is CASSEQGTYGYTF. The full variable domain, rest sourced from reference TRBV9 and TRBJ1-2, is DSGVTQTPKHLITATGQRVTLRCSPRSGDLSVYWYQQSLDQGLQFLIQYYNGEERAKGNILERFSAQQFPDLHSELNLSSLELGDSALYFCASSEQGTYGYTFGSGTRLTVV.

This clone was seen a handful of times. The chain is built from TRBV5-1 and TRBJ1-4; D ambiguous. The CDR3 spans 12 residues. Trimming took off 3 bases at V and 13 bases at J, with 13 bases between the two ends. The V gene's germline CDR1 is SGHRS and CDR2 YFSETQ. The CDR3 is CASSWAGKGLFF. For the CDR3, the DNA is TGCGCCAGCAGCTGGGCGGGGAAAGGACTGTTTTTT. The full variable domain, completed using reference TRBV5-1 and TRBJ1-4, is KAGVTQTPRYLIKTRGQQVTLSCSPISGHRSVSWYQQTPGQGLQFLFEYFSETQRNKGNFPGRFSGRQFSNSRSEMNVSTLELGDSALYLCASSWAGKGLFFGSGTQLSVL.

This clone was recorded a few times. The gene calls are TRBV29-1 and TRBJ1-5; D is ambiguous. CDR1 and CDR2 from the germline V gene are SQVTM and ANQGSEA. CDR3 size: 13 residues. Trimming stripped 3 bases from V and 2 bases from J, with 8 bases between. The CDR3 sequence: CSVDPGGNQPQHF. In nucleotides, the CDR3 is TGCAGCGTTGATCCGGGAGGCAATCAGCCCCAGCATTTT.

This clone turned up a few times. The chain employs TRBV30 and TRBJ2-7; 9 positions match TRBD1. Germline V gene lookup returns CDR1 GTSNPN and CDR2 SVGIG (reference sequence). There are 19 residues in the CDR3. V was pared by 0 bases and J by 7 bases, with 22 bases of the junction left unmatched. The CDR3: CAWSVLQGWVRDRVEEQYF. CDR3 coding DNA: TGTGCCTGGAGTGTACTTCAAGGGTGGGTCCGGGACAGGGTCGAAGAGCAGTACTTC.

J is TRBJ1-5 and V is TRBV7-8; no clear D gene. Germline-derived CDR1 and CDR2 are SGHVS and FQNEAQ. The CDR3 has 17 residues. With 2 bases removed from V and 0 bases from J, the gap between germline ends came to 14 bases. CDR3 loop: CASSLRLTFNSNQPQHF. The CDR3 bases are TGTGCCAGCAGCTTACGACTGACTTTTAATAGCAATCAGCCCCAGCATTTT.

The gene calls are TRBV5-1 and TRBJ2-7; D ambiguous. Germline V gene lookup returns CDR1 SGHRS and CDR2 YFSETQ. CDR3 size: 16 residues. Trimming shortened V by 0 bases and J by 0 bases, and 13 bases separated the two germline ends. CDR3 residues: CASSLEEKGFSYEQYF. The CDR3 DNA sequence: TGCGCCAGCAGCTTGGAGGAGAAAGGCTTCTCCTACGAGCAGTACTTC.

The chain carries TRBV11-2 and TRBJ1-2; D is undetermined. Germline CDR1 is SGHAT and CDR2 is FQNNGV. CDR3 length equals 14 residues. V was trimmed by 5 bases and J by 6 bases, leaving 16 bases between them. This chain's CDR3 is CASSQRREVNGYTF. CDR3 DNA: TGTGCCAGCAGCCAACGTAGGGAGGTGAATGGCTACACCTTC.

This clone was seen only a few times. The CDR3, as DNA: TGTGCCACCAGCAGAGCCGGGACAGGGCAGCTCTATGGCTACACCTTC. Amino acids: CATSRAGTGQLYGYTF. This chain links TRBV15 with TRBJ1-2; 9 nucleotides match TRBD1. The CDR3 totals 16 residues. V shed 1 base and J 4 bases; nucleotides not matched to a gene: 7. Looked up from germline, CDR1 is LNHNV and CDR2 is YYDKDF (reference sequence). The full variable domain, its missing parts supplied by reference TRBV15 and TRBJ1-2, is DAMVIQNPRYQVTQFGKPVTLSCSQTLNHNVMYWYQQKSSQAPKLLFHYYDKDFNNEADTPDNFQSRRPNTSFCFLDIRSPGLGDTAMYLCATSRAGTGQLYGYTFGSGTRLTVV.

This clone was picked up a small number of times. The chain uses TRBV19 and TRBJ1-5; TRBD1 agrees at 8 bases. Trimming took 3 bases from V and 11 from J; bases not matched to a gene: 9. CDR3 length: 14 amino acids. Germline lookup yields CDR1 LNHDA and CDR2 SQIVND (reference sequence). CDR3 bases: TGTGCCAGTAGTATTCCGACAGGGGCTAGGACCCAGCATTTT. Translating it yields CASSIPTGARTQHF.

This chain links TRBV11-2 with TRBJ2-7; 14 nucleotides agree with TRBD2. The trim removed 1 base at V and 0 bases at J, leaving 8 bases unmatched. Germline CDR1 reads SGHAT; CDR2 reads FQNNGV. The CDR3 contains 19 residues. CDR3: CASSLGWGTSGGLSYEQYF. In DNA form, the CDR3 reads TGTGCCAGCAGCTTAGGGTGGGGGACTAGCGGGGGACTCTCCTACGAGCAGTACTTC. The full variable domain, with the rest looked up from reference TRBV11-2 and TRBJ2-7, is EAGVAQSPRYKIIEKRQSVAFWCNPISGHATLYWYQQILGQGPKLLIQFQNNGVVDDSQLPKDRFSAERLKGVDSTLKIQPAKLEDSAVYLCASSLGWGTSGGLSYEQYFGPGTRLTVT.

The chain links TRBV25-1 to TRBJ2-7; possible D gene TRBD1, 6 bases. Germline CDR1 and CDR2: MGHDK and SYGVNS. This CDR3 has 14 residues. Trimming took 1 base from V and 2 from J, leaving 9 bases between them. The CDR3 nucleotides are TGTGCCAGCAGTGAATCTCAGGGGACCTACGAGCAGTACTTC. It codes for CASSESQGTYEQYF.

This clone was observed a few times. The chain combines TRBV28 with TRBJ2-7, with D tentatively TRBD2 (5 bases). CDR1 and CDR2 (germline): MDHEN, SYDVKM. This CDR3 has 13 residues. Trimming took 8 bases from V and 4 from J, leaving 15 bases between them. In nucleotides, the CDR3 is TGTGCCAGCCTCCTAGAGGGTCGGTACGAGCAGTACTTC. Its protein product is CASLLEGRYEQYF.

About this clone itself: Other DNA sequences of this sample code for an identical CDR3. The V call is TRBV30, the J call TRBJ1-6, with D perhaps matching TRBD1 (5 bases). From germline, CDR1 is GTSNPN and CDR2 SVGIG (reference sequence). There are 13 residues in the CDR3. V lost 3 bases to trimming and J lost 7 bases, with 10 bases between them. The CDR3 loop is CAWRGQGNSPLHF. The CDR3 DNA reads TGTGCCTGGAGAGGGCAGGGCAATTCACCCCTCCACTTT.

This clone turned up a few times. V usage is TRBV5-4 and J usage is TRBJ1-6, with 7 bases lining up with TRBD1. After removal of 5 bases from V and 13 bases from J, the junction contained 15 bases not matched to a gene. The CDR3 has 15 amino acids. Germline CDR1 reads SGHNT; CDR2 reads YYREEE (reference sequence). CDR3 DNA sequence: TGTGCCAGCAGGGCGACCGGGACAGCTGTCGCCCCCCTCCACTTT. The encoded protein is CASRATGTAVAPLHF. Complete variable domain (other parts from reference TRBV5-4 and TRBJ1-6): ETGVTQSPTHLIKTRGQQVTLRCSSQSGHNTVSWYQQALGQGPQFIFQYYREEENGRGNFPPRFSGLQFPNYSSELNVNALELDDSALYLCASRATGTAVAPLHFGNGTRLTVT.

This clone was observed a few times. V usage is TRBV6-5 and J usage is TRBJ2-6; TRBD1 might be the D (5 bases). The V and J ends lost 6 bases and 6 bases respectively, with 12 bases between them. The CDR3 covers 14 residues. CDR1 and CDR2 (germline): MNHEY, SVGAGI. CDR3 sequence (DNA): TGTGCCAGCAGCTCCAGGGTTAAGGCCAACGTCCTGACTTTC. It is translated as CASSSRVKANVLTF.

This clone was recorded a few times. The V call is TRBV30, the J call TRBJ2-1; 10 nucleotides match TRBD2. V lost 0 bases, J lost 9 bases, and 8 bases stayed unmatched. The CDR3 covers 15 residues. Germline loops: CDR1 GTSNPN, CDR2 SVGIG (reference sequence). In DNA form, the CDR3 reads TGTGCCTGGAGTGTAACTAGCGGGATAGTCGGTGAGCAGTTCTTC. Translated, it gives CAWSVTSGIVGEQFF. Full variable domain (missing parts from reference TRBV30 and TRBJ2-1): SQTIHQWPATLVQPVGSPLSLECTVEGTSNPNLYWYRQAAGRGLQLLFYSVGIGQISSEVPQNLSASRPQDRQFILSSKKLLLSDSGFYLCAWSVTSGIVGEQFFGPGTRLTVL.

The chain joins TRBV2 to TRBJ1-2, with 7 nucleotides matching TRBD1. This CDR3 has 13 amino acids. Unmatched junction bases numbered 5, after V lost 6 bases and J lost 4 bases. Germline V gene data show CDR1 as SNHLY and CDR2 as FYNNEI. CDR3 region: CASSAGQTYGYTF. CDR3 sequence (DNA): TGTGCCAGCAGCGCGGGACAGACCTATGGCTACACCTTC. Variable domain in full (rest from reference TRBV2 and TRBJ1-2): EPEVTQTPSHQVTQMGQEVILRCVPISNHLYFYWYRQILGQKVEFLVSFYNNEISEKSEIFDDQFSVERPDGSNFTLKIRSTKLEDSAMYFCASSAGQTYGYTFGSGTRLTVV.

This chain joins TRBV7-9 and TRBJ2-7, with 7 bases fitting TRBD1. V lost 5 bases and J lost 3; bases outside the gene matches: 4. The CDR3 is made up of 13 amino acids. CDR1 SEHNR and CDR2 FQNEAQ come from the germline V gene (reference sequence). Here the CDR3 DNA reads TGTGCCAGCAGCCCCCGGACAGGCTACGAGCAGTACTTC. The encoded protein is CASSPRTGYEQYF.

This clone showed up just a few times. The J gene is TRBJ2-7, the V gene TRBV7-9, with a possible D match to TRBD1 (6 bases). The CDR3 spans 16 residues. Trimming pared 4 bases from V and 1 base from J, leaving 17 bases between. In germline, CDR1 is SEHNR, CDR2 FQNEAQ (reference sequence). In DNA form, the CDR3 reads TGTGCCAGCAGCTACCCCCCGGACAGCCTATCCTACGAGCAGTACTTC. Protein: CASSYPPDSLSYEQYF.

This clone was observed a handful of times. The chain has TRBV11-2 and TRBJ1-4, with TRBD1 identical over 7 bases. CDR1 is SGHAT, CDR2 FQNNGV, per germline. CDR3 length: 13 amino acids. V trimming: 5 bases; J trimming: 8 bases; junction bases outside the gene matches: 5. CDR3 region: CASSGQVEEKLFF. In nucleotides, the CDR3 is TGTGCCAGCAGCGGACAGGTGGAAGAAAAACTGTTTTTT.

This clone has just a few counts. The CDR3 nucleotides are TGTGCCAGTAGTCTTCGGAGGGCGAACACCGGGGAGCTGTTTTTT. It encodes CASSLRRANTGELFF. The V gene is TRBV19, the J gene TRBJ2-2; tentative D call: TRBD2 (6 bases). The V end lost 5 bases, the J end lost 0 bases, and 10 bases lay between the germline ends. This CDR3 has 15 residues. The germline V gene has CDR1 LNHDA and CDR2 SQIVND (reference sequence).

This clone showed up just a few times. V usage is TRBV6-5 and J usage is TRBJ2-5; the D gene is possibly TRBD2 (5 bases). The CDR3 sequence is 13 residues long. The V end lost 4 bases, the J end lost 7 bases, and 13 bases lay between the germline ends. Germline CDR1 reads MNHEY; CDR2 reads SVGAGI. This CDR3 is CASSSGPAGTQYF. The CDR3 DNA reads TGTGCCAGCAGTTCAGGTCCGGCGGGGACCCAGTACTTC.

This clone has just a few counts. This CDR3 is also generated by other DNA sequences in the sample. The rearrangement uses TRBV30 and TRBJ1-5; D gene unclear. This CDR3 contains 13 residues. Germline CDR1 and CDR2: GTSNPN and SVGIG (reference sequence). The ends were cut back, 0 bases at V and 2 bases at J, with 5 bases in the middle. This CDR3 is CAWSVRGNQPQHF. The CDR3 DNA follows: TGTGCCTGGAGTGTGCGCGGCAATCAGCCCCAGCATTTT. The full variable domain, completed using reference TRBV30 and TRBJ1-5, is SQTIHQWPATLVQPVGSPLSLECTVEGTSNPNLYWYRQAAGRGLQLLFYSVGIGQISSEVPQNLSASRPQDRQFILSSKKLLLSDSGFYLCAWSVRGNQPQHFGDGTRLSIL.

This clone was observed a few times. The chain uses TRBV30 and TRBJ2-7, with unresolved D. Germline V gene lookup returns CDR1 GTSNPN and CDR2 SVGIG (reference sequence). The V end was cut by 2 bases, the J end by 6 bases, with 14 bases between. The CDR3 covers 13 residues. CDR3 region: CAWSTPPYGEQYF. CDR3 nucleotide sequence: TGTGCCTGGAGTACCCCCCCATACGGCGAGCAGTACTTC.

The chain joins TRBV9 to TRBJ2-2, with unresolved D. The CDR3 runs to 16 residues. The V and J ends lost 0 bases and 3 bases respectively, with 12 bases between them. CDR1 and CDR2 from the germline V gene are SGDLS and YYNGEE. The CDR3 sequence is CASSVDGFRDTGELFF. CDR3 DNA sequence: TGTGCCAGCAGCGTAGATGGATTTCGGGACACCGGGGAGCTGTTTTTT.